This T cell receptor (beta chain) was captured by sequencing in a study of CD8 T cells in ankylosing spondylitis. Findings and caveats of the study: Seemingly characteristic of ankylosing spondylitis blood was a TCR beta motif consisting of 7 or 8 highly homologous variants. The study looked at matched synovial fluid samples from ankylosing spondylitis patients. Disease-linked clones were reported to be significantly enriched there.

TCRdb ran MiXCR on the 5' RACE reads and lists one entry per CDR3 protein. The sample lists hundreds of thousands of distinct CDR3 sequences, about 10% occurring once. This clonotype was observed a handful of times. Its antigen is undetermined. The CDR3 contains 14 residues. The V end was cut by 4 bases, the J end by 5 bases, with 15 bases between. Germline CDR1 and CDR2: SGHKS and YYEKEE (reference sequence). The rearrangement uses TRBV5-5 and TRBJ1-2; unclear D gene. The clonotype comes from a male donor with ankylosing spondylitis. Sequences were obtained from blood, either unsorted or a sorted T cell fraction (not recorded which). The CDR3 here is CASSVAGFGYGYTF. The DNA for the CDR3 is TGTGCCAGCAGCGTAGCGGGGTTTGGGTATGGCTACACCTTC.